This TCR beta chain was sequenced for a study of blood T cell repertoires in COVID-19. For the study at large: The United States, Italy and Spain were the sources of the acute and convalescent COVID-19 samples.

The study counted Cohort 3 donors as recovered given two negative PCRs, clearance, or symptom resolution. CDR3 length: 13 amino acids. Per the germline V gene, CDR1 is SGHNT and CDR2 is YYREEE (reference sequence). Trimming took 2 bases from V and 5 from J; bases not matched to a gene: 3. Methods used by the authors: For nucleated cells, counts were estimated from reference gene primer amplification. Using immunoSEQ multiplex PCR, the repertoire was profiled, and TCRdb retains in-frame clones only, with some absent. The DNA was the basis for D and trimming; V, J and clone size are from that table. Altogether 150,000 or so clones are present, around 87% being singletons, with the ten largest covering more than 6.5%.

Sequencing input: PBMCs or T cells enriched from blood (not recorded which). The sequence was obtained from a woman aged 50 to 65 who had recovered from COVID-19. This chain links TRBV5-4 with TRBJ1-1, with TRBD1 matching over 7 bases. The CDR3 region is CASSFDRETEAFF. In DNA form, the CDR3 reads TGTGCCAGCAGCTTCGACAGGGAGACTGAAGCTTTCTTT. The full variable domain, its missing parts supplied by reference TRBV5-4 and TRBJ1-1, is ETGVTQSPTHLIKTRGQQVTLRCSSQSGHNTVSWYQQALGQGPQFIFQYYREEENGRGNFPPRFSGLQFPNYSSELNVNALELDDSALYLCASSFDRETEAFFGQGTRLTVV.